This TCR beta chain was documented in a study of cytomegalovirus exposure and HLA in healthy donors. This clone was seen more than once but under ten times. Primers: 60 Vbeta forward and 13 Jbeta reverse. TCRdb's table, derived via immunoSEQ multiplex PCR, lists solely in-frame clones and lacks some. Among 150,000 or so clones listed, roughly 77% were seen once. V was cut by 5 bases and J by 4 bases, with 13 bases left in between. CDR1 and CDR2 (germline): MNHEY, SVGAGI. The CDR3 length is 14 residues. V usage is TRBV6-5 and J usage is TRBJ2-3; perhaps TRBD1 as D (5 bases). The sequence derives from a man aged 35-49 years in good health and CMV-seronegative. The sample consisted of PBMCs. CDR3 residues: CASSRQNEPDTQYF. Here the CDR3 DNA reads TGTGCCAGCAGTCGACAGAATGAACCAGATACGCAGTATTTT.